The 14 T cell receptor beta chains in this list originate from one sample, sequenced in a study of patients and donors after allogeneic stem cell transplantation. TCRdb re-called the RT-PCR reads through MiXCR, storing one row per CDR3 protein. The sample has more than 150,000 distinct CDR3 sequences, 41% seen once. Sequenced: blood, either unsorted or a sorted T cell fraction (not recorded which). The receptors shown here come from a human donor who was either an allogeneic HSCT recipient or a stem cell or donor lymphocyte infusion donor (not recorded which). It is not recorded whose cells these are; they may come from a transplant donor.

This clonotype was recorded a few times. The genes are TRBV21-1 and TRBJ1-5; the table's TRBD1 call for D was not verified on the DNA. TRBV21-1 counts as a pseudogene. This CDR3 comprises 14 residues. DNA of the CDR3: TGTGCCAGCAGCAATAGGGACAGAAATCAGCCCCAGCATTTT. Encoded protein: CASSNRDRNQPQHF.

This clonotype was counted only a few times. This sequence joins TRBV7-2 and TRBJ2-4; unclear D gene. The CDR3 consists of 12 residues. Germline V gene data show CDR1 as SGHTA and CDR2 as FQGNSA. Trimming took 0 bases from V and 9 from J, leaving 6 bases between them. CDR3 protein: CASSLAKGIQYF. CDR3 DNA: TGTGCCAGCAGCTTAGCGAAGGGCATTCAGTACTTC. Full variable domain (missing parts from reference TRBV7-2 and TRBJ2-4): GAGVSQSPSNKVTEKGKDVELRCDPISGHTALYWYRQSLGQGLEFLIYFQGNSAPDKSGLPSDRFSAERTGGSVSTLTIQRTQQEDSAVYLCASSLAKGIQYFGAGTRLSVL.

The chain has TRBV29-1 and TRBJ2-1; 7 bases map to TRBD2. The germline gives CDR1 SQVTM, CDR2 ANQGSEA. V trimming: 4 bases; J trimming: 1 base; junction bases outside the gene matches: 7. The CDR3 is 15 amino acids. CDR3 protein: CSVGGSGTSYNEQFF. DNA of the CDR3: TGCAGCGTTGGAGGGAGCGGGACGTCCTACAATGAGCAGTTCTTC.

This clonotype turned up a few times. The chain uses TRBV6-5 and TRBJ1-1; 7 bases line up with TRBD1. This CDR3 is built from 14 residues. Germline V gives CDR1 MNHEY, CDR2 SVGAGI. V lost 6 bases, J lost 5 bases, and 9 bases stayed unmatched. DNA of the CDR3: TGTGCCAGCAGCTACGCACAGGGGAGAACTGAAGCTTTCTTT. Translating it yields CASSYAQGRTEAFF.

In nucleotides, the CDR3 is TGCAGTGCTAGAGAAGAGGGGAGGAACTATGGCTACACCTTC. Residues: CSAREEGRNYGYTF. The chain joins TRBV20-1 to TRBJ1-2, with a tentative D call TRBD1 (5 bases). The germline V gene encodes CDR1 DFQATT and CDR2 SNEGSKA (reference sequence). The V end lost 0 bases, the J end lost 2 bases, and 10 bases lay between the germline ends. This CDR3 has 14 residues.

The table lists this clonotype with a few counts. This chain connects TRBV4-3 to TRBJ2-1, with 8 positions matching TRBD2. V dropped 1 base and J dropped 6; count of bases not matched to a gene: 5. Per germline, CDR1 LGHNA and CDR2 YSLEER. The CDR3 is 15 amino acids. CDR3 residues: CASSQGEGLANEQFF. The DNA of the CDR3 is TGCGCCAGCAGCCAAGGAGAAGGACTAGCCAATGAGCAGTTCTTC.

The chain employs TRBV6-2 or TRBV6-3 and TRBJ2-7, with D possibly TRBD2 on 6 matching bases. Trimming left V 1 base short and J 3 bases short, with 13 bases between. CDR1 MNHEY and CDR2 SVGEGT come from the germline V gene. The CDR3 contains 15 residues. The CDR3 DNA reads TGTGCCAGCAGTTACTACGGGAGCCCCTTCTACGAGCAGTACTTC. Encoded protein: CASSYYGSPFYEQYF.

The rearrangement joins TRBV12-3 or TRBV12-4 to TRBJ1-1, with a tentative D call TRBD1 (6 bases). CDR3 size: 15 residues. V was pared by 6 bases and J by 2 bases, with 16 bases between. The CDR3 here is CASRPDRLINTEAFF. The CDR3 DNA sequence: TGTGCCAGCAGACCAGACAGGTTGATAAACACTGAAGCTTTCTTT.

The DNA of the CDR3 is TGTGCCAGCAAGAACAGGGCAAATGAAAAACTGTTTTTT. This translates into CASKNRANEKLFF. The chain links TRBV6-5 to TRBJ1-4; perhaps TRBD1 as D (6 bases). CDR1 and CDR2 (germline): MNHEY, SVGAGI. The CDR3 runs 13 residues. Trimming left V 7 bases short and J 5 bases short, with 11 bases between.

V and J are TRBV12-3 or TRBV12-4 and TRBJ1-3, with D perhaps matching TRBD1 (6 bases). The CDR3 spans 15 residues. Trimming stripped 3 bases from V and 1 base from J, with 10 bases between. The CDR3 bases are TGTGCCAGCAGTTTGGGGGGGGCATCTGGAAACACCATATATTTT. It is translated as CASSLGGASGNTIYF.

CDR3 sequence (DNA): TGTGCCAGCAGCCACACAGGGGGGGTTCGTGCCTACACCTTC. As protein: CASSHTGGVRAYTF. This chain links TRBV13 with TRBJ1-2, with 8 bases fitting TRBD1. J lost 10 bases, V lost 5 bases, and 12 bases had no gene match. This CDR3 spans 14 amino acids. Germline V CDR1 and CDR2: PRHDT, FYEKMQ (reference sequence). The full variable domain, rest sourced from reference TRBV13 and TRBJ1-2, is AAGVIQSPRHLIKEKRETATLKCYPIPRHDTVYWYQQGPGQDPQFLISFYEKMQSDKGSIPDRFSAQQFSDYHSELNMSSLELGDSALYFCASSHTGGVRAYTFGSGTRLTVV.

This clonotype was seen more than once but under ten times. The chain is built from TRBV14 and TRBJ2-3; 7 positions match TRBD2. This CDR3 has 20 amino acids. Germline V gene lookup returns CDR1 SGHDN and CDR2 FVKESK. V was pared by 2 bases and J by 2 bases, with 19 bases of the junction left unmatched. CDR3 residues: CASSQQWGRVTAGTTDTQYF. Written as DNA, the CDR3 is TGTGCCAGCAGCCAACAATGGGGCAGGGTGACAGCGGGAACCACAGATACGCAGTATTTT. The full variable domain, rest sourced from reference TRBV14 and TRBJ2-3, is EAGVTQFPSHSVIEKGQTVTLRCDPISGHDNLYWYRRVMGKEIKFLLHFVKESKQDESGMPNNRFLAERTGGTYSTLKVQPAELEDSGVYFCASSQQWGRVTAGTTDTQYFGPGTRLTVL.

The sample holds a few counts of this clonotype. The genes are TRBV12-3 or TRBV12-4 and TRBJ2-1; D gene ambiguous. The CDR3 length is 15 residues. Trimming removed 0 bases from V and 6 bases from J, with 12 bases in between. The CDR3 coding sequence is TGTGCCAGCAGTTTAGCTGGAGCTTGGGGCAATGAGCAGTTCTTC. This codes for CASSLAGAWGNEQFF.

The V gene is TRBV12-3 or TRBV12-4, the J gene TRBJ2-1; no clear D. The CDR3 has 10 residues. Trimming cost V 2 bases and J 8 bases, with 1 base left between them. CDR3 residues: CASSLYEQFF. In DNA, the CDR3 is TGTGCCAGCAGTTTATATGAGCAGTTCTTC.